The T cell receptor beta chain described here comes from a study of blood T cell repertoires in COVID-19. Turning to the study itself: There were acute and convalescent COVID-19 samples, and they came from the United States, Italy and Spain. PBMCs, B-cell-depleted T cells, or T cells were the source of the cDNA or gDNA that made up the material.

V was clipped by 5 bases and J by 3 bases; unmatched bases: 5. The CDR3 has 15 residues. The V gene's germline CDR1 is LGHNT and CDR2 FRNRAP. Original analysis: Reference gene primer amplification yielded estimated nucleated cell counts. The data were produced by immunoSEQ multiplex PCR, yet TCRdb's version contains in-frame clones alone and is incomplete. V, J and clone size reflect that table, while D and trimming were determined from the DNA. The table lists some 250,000 clones, about 90% of them singletons. The origin of this receptor is a woman in her 30s who had recovered from COVID-19. This chain joins TRBV12-5 and TRBJ2-7, with 12 bases lining up with TRBD1. What was sequenced was peripheral blood. In nucleotides, the CDR3 is TGTGCTAGTGGTCCAAGGGACAGGGGGCTCTACGAGCAGTACTTC. Protein product: CASGPRDRGLYEQYF.